These 23 T cell receptor beta chains were all obtained from the same sample, sequenced in a study of shared clonotypes between healthy human individuals. Sequencing used immunoSEQ multiplex PCR; TCRdb keeps in-frame clones, though not all of them. The sample lists about 2,200,000 clones, around 93% occurring once. Naive CD8 cells comprised CD45RO-negative, CCR7-positively selected cells, excluding terminally differentiated effector memory CD45RA+ cells. Sequenced sample: naive CD8+ T cells from PBMCs. These receptors were collected from a man aged 18 to 30 in good health. Some clones in this sample may be carry-over from other donors' samples.

A single count supports this clone. The chain recombines TRBV6-5 with TRBJ1-1; 9 nucleotides line up with TRBD1. The CDR3 has 14 amino acids. J lost 4 bases, V lost 5 bases, and 5 bases had no gene match. Germline CDR1 and CDR2: MNHEY and SVGAGI. In DNA form, the CDR3 reads TGTGCCAGCAGTGCCGGGACAGGGACCACTGAAGCTTTCTTT. It is translated as CASSAGTGTTEAFF.

A few counts support this clone. Different DNA sequences within this sample yield the same CDR3. The V and J genes are TRBV18 and TRBJ1-1, with 8 positions matching TRBD1. The J segment lost 1 base and the V segment lost 3 bases, leaving 1 base of the junction unmatched. The CDR3 totals 14 residues. Germline values: CDR1 KGHSH, CDR2 LQKENI. CDR3 sequence (DNA): TGTGCCAGCTCACCCGACAGGGGGAACACTGAAGCTTTCTTT. Residues: CASSPDRGNTEAFF.

The chain joins TRBV2 to TRBJ1-1, with 8 bases that match TRBD1. This CDR3 spans 18 amino acids. J was trimmed by 0 bases and V by 8 bases; bases with no gene match: 17. CDR1 SNHLY and CDR2 FYNNEI come from the germline V gene. The CDR3 DNA is TGTGCCAGCCGGTCCAGGTCCAGGGGGCAACCGATGAACACTGAAGCTTTCTTT. Its protein product is CASRSRSRGQPMNTEAFF.

CDR3 protein: CASSSSLGQDYGYTF. The CDR3 nucleotides read TGTGCCAGCAGCTCCTCTTTGGGACAGGACTATGGCTACACCTTC. The rearrangement joins TRBV13 to TRBJ1-2; 8 bases map to TRBD1. Per germline, CDR1 PRHDT and CDR2 FYEKMQ (reference sequence). With V trimmed by 4 bases and J by 3 bases, 7 bases remained unmatched. The CDR3 length is 15 residues.

The rearrangement links TRBV13 to TRBJ2-3, with 10 bases that match TRBD2. CDR3 length equals 17 residues. Germline V lookup: CDR1 PRHDT, CDR2 FYEKMQ (reference sequence). With V trimmed by 5 bases and J by 5 bases, 13 bases remained unmatched. CDR3 sequence (DNA): TGTGCCAGCAGCCCGGGTGGAGTAGCGGGAGGTGGAGATACGCAGTATTTT. Translating it yields CASSPGGVAGGGDTQYF.

With regard to this clone: Additional DNA sequences in this sample encode the identical CDR3. V usage is TRBV6-1 and J usage is TRBJ1-5; 11 positions match TRBD1. CDR1 and CDR2 from the germline V gene are MNHNS and SASEGT. V was pared by 6 bases and J by 6 bases, with 7 bases of the junction left unmatched. The length of the CDR3 is 15 residues. The DNA for the CDR3 is TGTGCCAGCAGCGTGGACAGGGGGCGAAGTCAGCCCCAGCATTTT. Its translation is CASSVDRGRSQPQHF.

With respect to this clone: Other DNA sequences in the sample encode the same CDR3. The genes are TRBV27 and TRBJ2-7; TRBD1 is a possible D gene (6 bases). The germline V gene encodes CDR1 MNHEY and CDR2 SMNVEV (reference sequence). Trimming took off 4 bases at V and 3 bases at J, with 10 bases between the two ends. CDR3 size: 13 residues. The CDR3: CASSSGQSYEQYF. The CDR3 nucleotides are TGTGCCAGCAGTTCCGGACAGAGCTACGAGCAGTACTTC.

The CDR3 protein is CASSAPREGGPWETQYF. CDR3 coding DNA: TGTGCCAGCAGCGCCCCAAGGGAGGGAGGGCCATGGGAGACCCAGTACTTC. The rearrangement joins TRBV9 to TRBJ2-5; TRBD2 matches at 7 bases. Germline V CDR1 and CDR2: SGDLS, YYNGEE. CDR3 length: 17 amino acids. With V trimmed by 3 bases and J by 5 bases, 16 bases remained unmatched.

The V gene is TRBV5-1, the J gene TRBJ1-1, with a possible D match to TRBD1 (5 bases). Trimming stripped 0 bases from V and 0 bases from J, with 12 bases between. Germline CDR1 and CDR2: SGHRS and YFSETQ. The CDR3 is 16 residues long. The CDR3 reads CASSLDGLGVNTEAFF. DNA for the CDR3: TGCGCCAGCAGCTTGGATGGGCTGGGGGTGAACACTGAAGCTTTCTTT. Based on the CDR3 plus reference TRBV5-1 and TRBJ1-1, the full variable domain is KAGVTQTPRYLIKTRGQQVTLSCSPISGHRSVSWYQQTPGQGLQFLFEYFSETQRNKGNFPGRFSGRQFSNSRSEMNVSTLELGDSALYLCASSLDGLGVNTEAFFGQGTRLTVV.

V is TRBV11-2 and J is TRBJ2-2; 8 bases are a match to TRBD1. The CDR3 runs 14 residues. Trimming took 5 bases from V and 6 from J; bases not matched to a gene: 5. Looked up from germline, CDR1 is SGHAT and CDR2 is FQNNGV. The CDR3, as DNA: TGTGCCAGCAGCAAAATCAGGGGGCCCGGGGAGCTGTTTTTT. This encodes CASSKIRGPGELFF.

The J gene is TRBJ1-4, the V gene TRBV27, with TRBD1 identical over 9 bases. In germline, CDR1 is MNHEY, CDR2 SMNVEV (reference sequence). V lost 6 bases and J lost 2; bases outside the gene matches: 4. CDR3 length: 15 residues. The CDR3 sequence: CASSLDRGTNEKLFF. DNA for the CDR3: TGTGCCAGCAGCCTTGACAGGGGGACTAATGAAAAACTGTTTTTT.

The J gene is TRBJ1-5, the V gene TRBV9; no clear D gene. Germline V gene sequence: CDR1 SGDLS, CDR2 YYNGEE. This CDR3 is 14 amino acids long. Trimming left V 3 bases short and J 2 bases short, with 9 bases between. The chain's CDR3 is CASSAHSGNQPQHF. The DNA of the CDR3 is TGTGCCAGCAGCGCTCACAGTGGCAATCAGCCCCAGCATTTT.

Comments on this clone: Within the sample, other DNA sequences also encode this same CDR3. The chain uses TRBV30 and TRBJ2-7; D is undetermined. The CDR3 is 13 residues long. The V end lost 0 bases, the J end lost 1 base, and 7 bases lay between the germline ends. CDR1 is GTSNPN, CDR2 SVGIG, per germline (reference sequence). CDR3 DNA: TGTGCCTGGAGTGTCGGCAGTTCCTACGAGCAGTACTTC. Translation gives CAWSVGSSYEQYF.

The chain recombines TRBV28 with TRBJ2-1; TRBD2 agrees at 10 bases. The germline V gene encodes CDR1 MDHEN and CDR2 SYDVKM. The CDR3 runs to 14 residues. Germline trimming cut 10 bases from V and 0 bases from J; bases unmatched to any gene: 3. The CDR3 loop reads CATLAGVSYNEQFF. CDR3 nucleotides: TGTGCCACCCTAGCGGGAGTCTCCTACAATGAGCAGTTCTTC.

The chain recombines TRBV20-1 with TRBJ2-7, with 7 positions matching TRBD1. This CDR3 contains 11 residues. V shed 6 bases and J 3 bases; nucleotides not matched to a gene: 2. CDR1 and CDR2 from the germline V gene are DFQATT and SNEGSKA (reference sequence). Written as DNA, the CDR3 is TGCAGTGCCCACAGGGGCTACGAGCAGTACTTC. Translation gives CSAHRGYEQYF.

The CDR3, as DNA: TGTGCCAGCACCCCCCCGTATTCGGCGATTGAAGCTTTCTTT. Protein product: CASTPPYSAIEAFF. The chain has TRBV6-1 and TRBJ1-1; D not resolved. Germline assignment: CDR1 MNHNS and CDR2 SASEGT. Trimming removed 7 bases at V and 7 bases at J, with 19 bases between. The CDR3 sequence is 14 residues long.

V and J are TRBV9 and TRBJ2-7; perhaps TRBD2 as D (5 bases). The CDR3 length is 14 residues. With 4 bases removed from V and 4 bases from J, the gap between germline ends came to 15 bases. Germline V gene sequence: CDR1 SGDLS, CDR2 YYNGEE. Here the CDR3 reads CASSLGGVGYEQYF. The CDR3 DNA reads TGTGCCAGCAGCCTAGGAGGAGTGGGATACGAGCAGTACTTC.

The chain links TRBV29-1 to TRBJ2-2; D unclear. Per germline, CDR1 SQVTM and CDR2 ANQGSEA. This CDR3 is built from 12 residues. Trimming stripped 3 bases from V and 5 bases from J, with 7 bases between. In DNA form, the CDR3 reads TGCAGCGTTGACGACCCGACCGGGGAGCTGTTTTTT. Translation: CSVDDPTGELFF.

The chain combines TRBV7-2 with TRBJ1-2, with 7 positions matching TRBD1. The V gene's germline CDR1 is SGHTA and CDR2 FQGNSA. With 5 bases clipped from V and 5 bases from J, the junction kept 14 bases outside the gene matches. The CDR3 runs 16 residues. The CDR3 DNA reads TGTGCCAGCAGCCCCTCGCGCTCCGGGACAGTTTATGGCTACACCTTC. Translating gives CASSPSRSGTVYGYTF. Together with reference TRBV7-2 and TRBJ1-2, the CDR3 gives the full variable domain: GAGVSQSPSNKVTEKGKDVELRCDPISGHTALYWYRQSLGQGLEFLIYFQGNSAPDKSGLPSDRFSAERTGGSVSTLTIQRTQQEDSAVYLCASSPSRSGTVYGYTFGSGTRLTVV.

V and J are TRBV19 and TRBJ1-4, with no clear D. The germline CDR1 and CDR2 sequences are LNHDA and SQIVND (reference sequence). CDR3 length: 13 residues. Trimming pared 4 bases from V and 12 bases from J, leaving 15 bases between. CDR3 nucleotides: TGTGCCAGTAGTACCCCATCGGATGCCCAACTGTTTTTT. This codes for CASSTPSDAQLFF. The variable domain in full, completed from reference TRBV19 and TRBJ1-4, reads DGGITQSPKYLFRKEGQNVTLSCEQNLNHDAMYWYRQDPGQGLRLIYYSQIVNDFQKGDIAEGYSVSREKKESFPLTVTSAQKNPTAFYLCASSTPSDAQLFFGSGTQLSVL.

The rearrangement links TRBV27 to TRBJ2-5; 8 nucleotides match TRBD2. Germline CDR1 is MNHEY and CDR2 is SMNVEV (reference sequence). Trimming removed 4 bases from V and 1 base from J; junction bases left unmatched: 8. This CDR3 spans 16 amino acids. The chain's CDR3 is CASSWISTSGQETQYF. CDR3 sequence (DNA): TGTGCCAGCAGTTGGATCTCCACTAGCGGCCAAGAGACCCAGTACTTC.

This chain links TRBV19 with TRBJ1-1; weak D call: TRBD1 (5 bases). Germline loops: CDR1 LNHDA, CDR2 SQIVND (reference sequence). This CDR3 contains 16 residues. Trimming pared 6 bases from V and 0 bases from J, leaving 17 bases between. DNA for the CDR3: TGTGCCAGTAGGCCCCAGGGCGGTTTGGTGAACACTGAAGCTTTCTTT. This codes for CASRPQGGLVNTEAFF.

This clone has ten or more counts. Other DNA sequences in the same sample also yield this CDR3. The chain uses TRBV28 and TRBJ1-1; TRBD1 agrees at 9 bases. This CDR3 has 14 amino acids. Germline lookup yields CDR1 MDHEN and CDR2 SYDVKM. The V segment lost 5 bases and the J segment 6 bases; nucleotides outside the gene matches: 7. The CDR3: CASSGDRGSAEAFF. The CDR3, as DNA: TGTGCCAGCAGTGGTGACAGGGGGAGCGCTGAAGCTTTCTTT.